What follows describes a single TCR beta chain. Its target is unknown. The data stem from a study of OX40 agonist ivuxolimab in advanced cancers. General observations from the study: At doses 0.1 to 3.0 mg/kg, CD4+ and CD8+ clones expanded.

Generated by immunoSEQ multiplex PCR, the TCRdb table keeps only in-frame clones and is missing some. The table records 70,000 to 80,000 clones, roughly 86% of them present only once. Germline-derived CDR1 and CDR2 are MGHRA and YSYEKL. The V end was cut by 4 bases, the J end by 2 bases, with 9 bases between. The CDR3 contains 13 residues. Patients with autoimmune history or systemic immunosuppression were excluded. Baseline was the first blood sampling point, followed by cycle 4 day 1 and cycle 7 day 1. J is TRBJ2-7 and V is TRBV4-1; possible D gene TRBD2, 6 bases. The sequence derives from an adult with an advanced solid tumor such as melanoma, head and neck, liver or kidney cancer. Sample: CD4+ or CD8+ T cells sorted from blood, taken in a trial of the OX40 agonist ivuxolimab. CDR3 protein: CASSRGGTYEQYF. CDR3 bases: TGCGCCAGCAGCCGGGGCGGGACCTACGAGCAGTACTTC.